The sample holds many counts of the clone carrying this T cell receptor beta chain. V lost 2 bases and J lost 2, with 10 bases in between. This CDR3 is built from 14 residues. Per the germline V gene, CDR1 is SGDLS and CDR2 is YYNGEE. The data stem from a study of Graves' ophthalmopathy and Graves' hyperthyroidism. For repertoire sequencing, the TCR beta CDR3 regions were amplified from RNA transcripts. In the first round, RT-PCR was carried out with HTBI primers, and a multiplex PCR formed the second round. TCRdb reanalysed the multiplex PCR reads using MiXCR and keeps one entry per CDR3 protein. Among 560,000 or so distinct CDR3 sequences listed, about 35% were seen once.

This clonotype was sampled from an adult man with Graves' hyperthyroidism. This chain joins TRBV9 and TRBJ2-5; a weak D match, TRBD1 (5 bases). Sequencing input: peripheral blood or thyroid tissue (not recorded which). CDR3 amino acids: CASSVRDSQETQYF. CDR3 in DNA: TGTGCCAGCAGCGTTCGAGACAGTCAAGAGACCCAGTACTTC.